One T cell receptor beta chain is described in this entry. This record belongs to a study of blood T cell repertoires in COVID-19. Between the trimmed V and J ends, which lost 4 bases and 15 bases, there was a span of 15 bases. From germline, CDR1 is LNHDA and CDR2 SQIVND (reference sequence). The length of the CDR3 is 12 residues. Produced via immunoSEQ multiplex PCR; TCRdb's table is partial and in-frame only. The sample lists about 150,000 clones, 83% occurring once. The V and J genes are TRBV19 and TRBJ2-2, with D tentatively TRBD2 (7 bases). The clonotype comes from a woman aged 55-70 years with COVID-19, enrolled during active disease. Sequencing was performed on peripheral blood. CDR3 coding DNA: TGTGCCAGTAGTAAAGGGGGGGGGACGGTGTTTTTT. It yields the protein CASSKGGGTVFF. Complete variable domain (other parts from reference TRBV19 and TRBJ2-2): DGGITQSPKYLFRKEGQNVTLSCEQNLNHDAMYWYRQDPGQGLRLIYYSQIVNDFQKGDIAEGYSVSREKKESFPLTVTSAQKNPTAFYLCASSKGGGTVFFGEGSRLTVL.